A selection of T cell receptor beta chains follows, all from one sample in a study of shared clonotypes between healthy human individuals. Profiled with immunoSEQ multiplex PCR; TCRdb holds only in-frame clones, not every one. The sample contains roughly 2.5 million clones, approximately 94% of which appear only once. The source material was naive CD4+ T cells sorted from blood. These receptors were collected from a man younger than 35 in good health. Each CDR3 is given with its conserved first and last residue. Each record gives: V gene, J gene, CDR3 protein.

v_gene: TRBV7-9
j_gene: TRBJ2-4
CDR3aa: CASSYLDKNIQYF

v_gene: TRBV5-8
j_gene: TRBJ2-3
CDR3aa: CASSRAGGSTDTQYF

v_gene: TRBV7-9
j_gene: TRBJ2-5
CDR3aa: CASSWGQGETQYF

v_gene: TRBV18
j_gene: TRBJ1-1
CDR3aa: CASSTRVQGRTEAFF

v_gene: TRBV18
j_gene: TRBJ2-3
CDR3aa: CASSPPRLAGGADTQYF

v_gene: TRBV5-4
j_gene: TRBJ1-2
CDR3aa: CASSGDRFIGHYGYTF

v_gene: TRBV28
j_gene: TRBJ2-7
CDR3aa: CASSSGTEPGEQYF

v_gene: TRBV5-4
j_gene: TRBJ1-3
CDR3aa: CASSLDWGSGNTIYF

v_gene: TRBV11-3
j_gene: TRBJ2-2
CDR3aa: CASSLSFGTNTGELFF

v_gene: TRBV2
j_gene: TRBJ1-1
CDR3aa: CASTQLGGRGTEAFF

v_gene: TRBV5-6
j_gene: TRBJ2-1
CDR3aa: CASSLAWGSSSYNEQFF